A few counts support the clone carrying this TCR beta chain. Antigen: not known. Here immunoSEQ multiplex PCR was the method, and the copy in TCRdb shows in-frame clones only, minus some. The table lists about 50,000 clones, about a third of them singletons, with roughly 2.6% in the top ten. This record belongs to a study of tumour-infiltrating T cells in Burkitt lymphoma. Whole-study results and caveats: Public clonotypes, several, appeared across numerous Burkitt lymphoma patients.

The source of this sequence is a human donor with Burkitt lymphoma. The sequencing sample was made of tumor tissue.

The CDR3 DNA sequence: TGCGCCAGCAGCCAAGAGCCCGGGAACTATGGCTACACCTTC. This translates into CASSQEPGNYGYTF. This sequence joins TRBV4-3 and TRBJ1-2; no definite D call. V was cut by 0 bases and J by 2 bases, with 7 bases left in between. Germline V gives CDR1 LGHNA, CDR2 YSLEER. The CDR3 consists of 14 residues.